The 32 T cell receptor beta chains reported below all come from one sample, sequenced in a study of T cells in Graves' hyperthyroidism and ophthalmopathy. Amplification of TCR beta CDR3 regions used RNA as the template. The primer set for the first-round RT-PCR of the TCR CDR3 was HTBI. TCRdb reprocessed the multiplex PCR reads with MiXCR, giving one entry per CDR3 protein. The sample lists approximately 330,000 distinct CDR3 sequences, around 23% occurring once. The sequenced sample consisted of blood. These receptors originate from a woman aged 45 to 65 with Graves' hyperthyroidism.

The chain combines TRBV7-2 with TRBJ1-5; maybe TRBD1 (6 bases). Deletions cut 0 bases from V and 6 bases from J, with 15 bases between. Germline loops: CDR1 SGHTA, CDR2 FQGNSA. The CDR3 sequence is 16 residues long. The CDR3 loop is CASSLASGGPGQPQHF. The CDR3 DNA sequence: TGTGCCAGCAGCTTAGCTAGCGGGGGGCCGGGTCAGCCCCAGCATTTT.

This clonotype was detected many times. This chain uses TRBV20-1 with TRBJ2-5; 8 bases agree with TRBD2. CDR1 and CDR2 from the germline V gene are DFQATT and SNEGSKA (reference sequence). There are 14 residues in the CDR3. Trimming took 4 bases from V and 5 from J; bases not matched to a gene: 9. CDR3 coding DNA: TGCAGTGCTACGGGTTCGGGGGGGCCGGAGACCCAGTACTTC. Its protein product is CSATGSGGPETQYF.

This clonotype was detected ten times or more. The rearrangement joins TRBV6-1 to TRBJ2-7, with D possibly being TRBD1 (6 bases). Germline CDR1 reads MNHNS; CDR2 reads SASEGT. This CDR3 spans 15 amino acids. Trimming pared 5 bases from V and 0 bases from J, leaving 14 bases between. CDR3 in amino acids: CASSTGTPSSYEQYF. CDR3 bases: TGTGCCAGCAGTACCGGGACACCGAGCTCCTACGAGCAGTACTTC.

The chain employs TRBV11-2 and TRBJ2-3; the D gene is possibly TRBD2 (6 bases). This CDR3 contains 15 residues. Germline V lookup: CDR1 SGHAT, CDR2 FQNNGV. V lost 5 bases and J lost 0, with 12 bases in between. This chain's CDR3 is CASSKTGTSTDTQYF. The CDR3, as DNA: TGTGCCAGCAGCAAAACCGGGACTAGCACAGATACGCAGTATTTT.

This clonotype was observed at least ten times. CDR3 sequence (DNA): TGCGCCAGCAGCCCAGCGGGAGGGCCTTTCGCGGGAGATACGCAGTATTTT. Residues: CASSPAGGPFAGDTQYF. This chain uses TRBV5-1 with TRBJ2-3; 10 bases align to TRBD2. V lost 4 bases to trimming and J lost 5 bases; unmatched junction nucleotides: 13. The CDR3 is 17 residues long. Germline lookup yields CDR1 SGHRS and CDR2 YFSETQ.

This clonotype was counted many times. As DNA, the CDR3 is TGTGCCAGCAGCCGGTTGAGGGGACAGGGGGCTGAAGCTTTCTTT. Its protein product is CASSRLRGQGAEAFF. The gene calls are TRBV13 and TRBJ1-1, with 11 positions matching TRBD1. The CDR3 runs to 15 residues. V lost 5 bases and J lost 6; bases outside the gene matches: 8. Germline loops: CDR1 PRHDT, CDR2 FYEKMQ (reference sequence).

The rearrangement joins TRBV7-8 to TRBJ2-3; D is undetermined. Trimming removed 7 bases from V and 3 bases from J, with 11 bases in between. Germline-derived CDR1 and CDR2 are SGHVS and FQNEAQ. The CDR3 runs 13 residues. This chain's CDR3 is CASTFGYTDTQYF. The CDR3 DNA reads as TGTGCCAGCACCTTCGGATATACAGATACGCAGTATTTT. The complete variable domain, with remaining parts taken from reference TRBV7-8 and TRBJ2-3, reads GAGVSQSPRYKVAKRGQDVALRCDPISGHVSLFWYQQALGQGPEFLTYFQNEAQLDKSGLPSDRFFAERPEGSVSTLKIQRTQQEDSAVYLCASTFGYTDTQYFGPGTRLTVL.

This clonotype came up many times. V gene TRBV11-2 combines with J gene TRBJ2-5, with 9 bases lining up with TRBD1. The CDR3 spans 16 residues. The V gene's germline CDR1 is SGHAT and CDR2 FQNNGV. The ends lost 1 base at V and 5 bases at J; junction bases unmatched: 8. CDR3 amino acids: CASSLAAQGALETQYF. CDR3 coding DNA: TGTGCCAGCAGCTTAGCAGCACAGGGGGCTCTCGAGACCCAGTACTTC.

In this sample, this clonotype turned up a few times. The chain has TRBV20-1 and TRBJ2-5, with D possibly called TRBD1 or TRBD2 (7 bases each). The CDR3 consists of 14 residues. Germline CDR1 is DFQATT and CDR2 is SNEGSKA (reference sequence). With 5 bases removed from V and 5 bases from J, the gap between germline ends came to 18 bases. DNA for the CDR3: TGCAGTGCTCCCAGGGGGGGGCCTTTTGAGACCCAGTACTTC. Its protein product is CSAPRGGPFETQYF.

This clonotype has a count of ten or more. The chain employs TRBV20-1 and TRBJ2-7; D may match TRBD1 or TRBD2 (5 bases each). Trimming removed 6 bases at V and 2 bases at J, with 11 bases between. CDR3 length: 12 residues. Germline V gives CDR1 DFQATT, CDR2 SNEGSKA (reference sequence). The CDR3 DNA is TGCAGTGCGGGGGACGTGGCCTACGAGCAGTACTTC. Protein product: CSAGDVAYEQYF.

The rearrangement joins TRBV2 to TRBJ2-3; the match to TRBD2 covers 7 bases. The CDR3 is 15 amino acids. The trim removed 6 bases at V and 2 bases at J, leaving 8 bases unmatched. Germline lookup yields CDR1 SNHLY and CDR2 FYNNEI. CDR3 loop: CASSLFSGSTDTQYF. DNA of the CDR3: TGTGCCAGCAGCCTTTTTAGCGGGTCCACAGATACGCAGTATTTT.

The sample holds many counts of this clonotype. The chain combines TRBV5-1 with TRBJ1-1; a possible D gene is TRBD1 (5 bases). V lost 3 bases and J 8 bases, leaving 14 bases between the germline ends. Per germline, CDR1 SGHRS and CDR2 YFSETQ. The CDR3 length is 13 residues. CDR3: CASSSLGQTEAFF. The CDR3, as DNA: TGCGCCAGCAGCTCTTTAGGACAAACGGAAGCTTTCTTT. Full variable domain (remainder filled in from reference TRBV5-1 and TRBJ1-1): KAGVTQTPRYLIKTRGQQVTLSCSPISGHRSVSWYQQTPGQGLQFLFEYFSETQRNKGNFPGRFSGRQFSNSRSEMNVSTLELGDSALYLCASSSLGQTEAFFGQGTRLTVV.

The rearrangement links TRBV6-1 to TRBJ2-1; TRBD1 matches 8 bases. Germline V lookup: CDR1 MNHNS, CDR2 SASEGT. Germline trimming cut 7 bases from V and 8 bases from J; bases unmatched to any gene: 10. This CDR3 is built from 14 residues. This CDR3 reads CASNHRGSRDEQFF. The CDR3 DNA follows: TGTGCCAGCAATCACAGGGGGAGTAGAGATGAGCAGTTCTTC.

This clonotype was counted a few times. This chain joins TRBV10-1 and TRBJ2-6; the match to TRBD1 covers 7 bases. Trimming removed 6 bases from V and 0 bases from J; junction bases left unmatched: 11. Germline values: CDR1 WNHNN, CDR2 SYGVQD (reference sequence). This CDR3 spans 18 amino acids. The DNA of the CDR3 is TGCGCCAGCAGGAAGGGGACAGCCTCACCCTCTGGGGCCAACGTCCTGACTTTC. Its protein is CASRKGTASPSGANVLTF.

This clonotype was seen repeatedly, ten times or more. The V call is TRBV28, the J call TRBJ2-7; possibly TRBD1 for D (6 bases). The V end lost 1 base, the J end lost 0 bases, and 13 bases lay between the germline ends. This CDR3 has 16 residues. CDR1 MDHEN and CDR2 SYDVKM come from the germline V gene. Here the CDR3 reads CASSLFPDRNSYEQYF. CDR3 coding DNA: TGTGCCAGCAGTTTATTCCCGGACAGAAACTCCTACGAGCAGTACTTC.

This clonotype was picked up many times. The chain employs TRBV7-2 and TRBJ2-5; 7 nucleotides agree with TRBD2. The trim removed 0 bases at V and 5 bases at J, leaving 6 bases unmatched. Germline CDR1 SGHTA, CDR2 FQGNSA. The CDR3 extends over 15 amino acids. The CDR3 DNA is TGTGCCAGCAGCTTAGCCGGACTAGTCCCCGAGACCCAGTACTTC. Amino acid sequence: CASSLAGLVPETQYF.

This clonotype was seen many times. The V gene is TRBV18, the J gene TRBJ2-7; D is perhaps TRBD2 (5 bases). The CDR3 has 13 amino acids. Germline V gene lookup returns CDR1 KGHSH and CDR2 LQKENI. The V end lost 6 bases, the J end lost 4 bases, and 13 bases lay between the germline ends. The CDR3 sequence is CASSPLSGYEQYF. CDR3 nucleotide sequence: TGTGCCAGCTCGCCCCTATCGGGGTACGAGCAGTACTTC. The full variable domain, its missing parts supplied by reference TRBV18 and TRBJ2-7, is NAGVMQNPRHLVRRRGQEARLRCSPMKGHSHVYWYRQLPEEGLKFMVYLQKENIIDESGMPKERFSAEFPKEGPSILRIQQVVRGDSAAYFCASSPLSGYEQYFGPGTRLTVT.

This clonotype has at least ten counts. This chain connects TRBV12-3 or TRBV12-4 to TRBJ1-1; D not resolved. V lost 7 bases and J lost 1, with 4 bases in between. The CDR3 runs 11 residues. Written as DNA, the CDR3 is TGTGCCAGCATCCGGAACACTGAAGCTTTCTTT. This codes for CASIRNTEAFF.

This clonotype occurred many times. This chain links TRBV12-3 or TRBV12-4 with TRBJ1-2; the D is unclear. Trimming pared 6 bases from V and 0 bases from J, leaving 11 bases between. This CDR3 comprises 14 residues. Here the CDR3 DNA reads TGTGCCAGCAGGGGCAACACTTCTAACTATGGCTACACCTTC. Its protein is CASRGNTSNYGYTF.

CDR3 nucleotide sequence: TGTGCCAGTATTGGAGTGGGGGGCTCCGGGGAGCTGTTTTTT. Protein product: CASIGVGGSGELFF. The chain is built from TRBV19 and TRBJ2-2; D possibly uses TRBD1 or TRBD2 (6 bases each). The CDR3 runs to 14 residues. Germline V gives CDR1 LNHDA, CDR2 SQIVND (reference sequence). V was pared by 7 bases and J by 6 bases, with 15 bases between.

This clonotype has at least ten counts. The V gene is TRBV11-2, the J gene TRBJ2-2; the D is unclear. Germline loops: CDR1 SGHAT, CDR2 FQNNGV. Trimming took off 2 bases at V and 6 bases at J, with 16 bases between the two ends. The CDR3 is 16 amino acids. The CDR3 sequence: CASSLFPRPGPGELFF. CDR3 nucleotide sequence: TGTGCCAGCAGCTTATTTCCGAGACCTGGACCCGGGGAGCTGTTTTTT.

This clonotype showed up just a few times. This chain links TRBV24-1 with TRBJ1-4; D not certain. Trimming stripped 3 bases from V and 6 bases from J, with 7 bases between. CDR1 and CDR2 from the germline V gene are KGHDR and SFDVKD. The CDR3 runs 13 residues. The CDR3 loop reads CATSDPWDEKLFF. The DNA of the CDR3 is TGTGCCACCAGTGATCCCTGGGATGAAAAACTGTTTTTT.

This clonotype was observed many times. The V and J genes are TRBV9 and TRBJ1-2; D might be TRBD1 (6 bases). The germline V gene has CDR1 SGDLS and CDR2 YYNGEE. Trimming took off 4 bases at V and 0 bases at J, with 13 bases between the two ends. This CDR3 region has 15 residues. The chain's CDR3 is CASSPGGQANYGYTF. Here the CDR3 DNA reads TGTGCCAGCAGCCCGGGGGGCCAAGCTAACTATGGCTACACCTTC.

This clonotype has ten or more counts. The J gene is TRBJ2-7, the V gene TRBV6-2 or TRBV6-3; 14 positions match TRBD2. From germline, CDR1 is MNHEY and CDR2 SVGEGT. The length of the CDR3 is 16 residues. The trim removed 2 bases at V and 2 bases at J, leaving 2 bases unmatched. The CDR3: CASSYGLAGGPYEQYF. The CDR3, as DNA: TGTGCCAGCAGTTACGGACTAGCGGGAGGACCCTACGAGCAGTACTTC.

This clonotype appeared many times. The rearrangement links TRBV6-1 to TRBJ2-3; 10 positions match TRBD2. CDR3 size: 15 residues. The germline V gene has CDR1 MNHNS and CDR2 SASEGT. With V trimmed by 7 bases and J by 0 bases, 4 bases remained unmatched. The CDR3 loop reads CASISGGLSTDTQYF. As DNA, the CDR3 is TGTGCCAGCATTAGCGGGGGGCTTAGCACAGATACGCAGTATTTT.

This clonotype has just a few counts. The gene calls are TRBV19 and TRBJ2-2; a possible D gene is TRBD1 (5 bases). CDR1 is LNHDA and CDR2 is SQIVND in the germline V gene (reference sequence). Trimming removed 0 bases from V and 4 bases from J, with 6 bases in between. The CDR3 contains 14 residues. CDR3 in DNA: TGTGCCAGTAGTATAGAAAGGGGCACCGGGGAGCTGTTTTTT. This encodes CASSIERGTGELFF.

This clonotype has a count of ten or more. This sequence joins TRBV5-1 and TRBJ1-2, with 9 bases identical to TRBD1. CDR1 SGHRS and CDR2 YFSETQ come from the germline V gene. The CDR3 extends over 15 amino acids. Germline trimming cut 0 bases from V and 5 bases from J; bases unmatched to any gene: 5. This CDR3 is CASSLVTGGSYGYTF. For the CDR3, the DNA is TGCGCCAGCAGCTTGGTGACAGGGGGATCATATGGCTACACCTTC.

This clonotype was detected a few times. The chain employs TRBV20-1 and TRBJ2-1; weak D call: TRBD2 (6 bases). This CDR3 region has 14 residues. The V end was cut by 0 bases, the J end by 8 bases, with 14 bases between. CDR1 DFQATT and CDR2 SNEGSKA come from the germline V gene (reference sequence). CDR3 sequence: CSARDPGVVYEQFF. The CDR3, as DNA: TGCAGTGCTAGAGATCCGGGGGTTGTCTATGAGCAGTTCTTC.

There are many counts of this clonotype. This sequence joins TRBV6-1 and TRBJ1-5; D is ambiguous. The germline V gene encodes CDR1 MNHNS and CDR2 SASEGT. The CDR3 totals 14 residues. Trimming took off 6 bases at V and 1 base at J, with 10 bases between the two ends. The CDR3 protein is CASSPDLSNQPQHF. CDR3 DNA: TGTGCCAGCAGCCCGGACCTGAGCAATCAGCCCCAGCATTTT.

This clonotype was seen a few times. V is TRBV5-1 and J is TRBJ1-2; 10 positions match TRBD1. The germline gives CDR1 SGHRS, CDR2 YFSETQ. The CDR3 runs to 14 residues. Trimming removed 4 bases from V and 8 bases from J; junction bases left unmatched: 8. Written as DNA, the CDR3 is TGCGCCAGCAGCGGGGAGGGGACAGGGGACGGCTACACCTTC. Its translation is CASSGEGTGDGYTF. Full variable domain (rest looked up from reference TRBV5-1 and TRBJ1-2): KAGVTQTPRYLIKTRGQQVTLSCSPISGHRSVSWYQQTPGQGLQFLFEYFSETQRNKGNFPGRFSGRQFSNSRSEMNVSTLELGDSALYLCASSGEGTGDGYTFGSGTRLTVV.

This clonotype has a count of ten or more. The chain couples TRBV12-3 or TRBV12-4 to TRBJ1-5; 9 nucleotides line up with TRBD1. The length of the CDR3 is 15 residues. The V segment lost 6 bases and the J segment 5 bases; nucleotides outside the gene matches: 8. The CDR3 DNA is TGTGCCAGCAGCGGATTCGGACAGGGGTATCAGCCCCAGCATTTT. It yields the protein CASSGFGQGYQPQHF.

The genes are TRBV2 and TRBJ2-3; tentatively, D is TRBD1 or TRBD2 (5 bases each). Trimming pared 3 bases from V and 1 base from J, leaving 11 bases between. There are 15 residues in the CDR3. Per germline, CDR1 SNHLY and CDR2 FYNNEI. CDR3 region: CASSEDRGGTDTQYF. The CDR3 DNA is TGTGCCAGCAGTGAGGATCGAGGGGGCACAGATACGCAGTATTTT.